This TCR beta chain emerged from a study of technical replicates of blood from several donors. Clones were sequenced by immunoSEQ multiplex PCR, and TCRdb holds only the in-frame ones, with some missing. This sample has some 56,000 clones, with about 96% found just once. Trimming removed 4 bases at V and 1 base at J, with 8 bases between. Germline loops: CDR1 MNHNY, CDR2 SVGAGI (reference sequence). CDR3 size: 14 residues. The TCR comes from a human donor in good health. Some clones in this sample may be carry-over from other donors' samples. The sample taken for sequencing was PBMCs. V gene TRBV6-6 combines with J gene TRBJ2-1; D ambiguous. CDR3 nucleotide sequence: TGTGCCAGCAGTTCGGTGTCGTCCTACAATGAGCAGTTCTTC. Amino acids: CASSSVSSYNEQFF.